A selection of T cell receptor beta chains follows, all from one sample in a study of blood T cell repertoires in COVID-19. Produced via immunoSEQ multiplex PCR; TCRdb's table is partial and in-frame only. The sample yields about 180,000 clones, about 81% seen once. Material for sequencing was peripheral blood. The receptors shown here come from a woman aged 80 or over with COVID-19, enrolled during active disease. Each CDR3 is given with its conserved first and last residue. Each record gives: V gene, D gene, J gene, clone size, CDR3 protein, CDR3 DNA. A D gene is named only where the DNA matches it firmly. Clone size appears in some rows only: once, few, many, or a class for an expanded clone.

V: TRBV11-2
D: .
J: TRBJ2-3
size: few
CDR3: CASSTTGTPYGTQYF
DNA: TGTGCCAGCAGCACGACCGGGACTCCTTACGGTACGCAGTATTTT

V: TRBV11-2
D: TRBD2
J: TRBJ2-7
size: .
CDR3: CASSSSSGLAIYEQYF
DNA: TGTGCCAGCAGCTCCTCTTCGGGACTAGCAATTTACGAGCAGTACTTC

V: TRBV7-9
D: TRBD2
J: TRBJ2-1
size: .
CDR3: CASSSGTSGKVGNEQFF
DNA: TGTGCCAGCAGCTCCGGGACTAGCGGAAAAGTCGGCAATGAGCAGTTCTTC

V: TRBV19
D: TRBD2
J: TRBJ2-7
size: .
CDR3: CASSVQWTSASSYEQYF
DNA: TGTGCCAGTAGTGTCCAGTGGACTAGCGCTTCCTCCTACGAGCAGTACTTC

V: TRBV10-3
D: TRBD2
J: TRBJ2-3
size: .
CDR3: CAIRTLAGKSDTQYF
DNA: TGTGCCATCAGGACACTAGCGGGGAAGTCGGATACGCAGTATTTT

V: TRBV4-1
D: TRBD2
J: TRBJ2-3
size: .
CDR3: CASSQALHSTSGGTDTQYF
DNA: TGCGCCAGCAGCCAAGCTCTCCACTCCACTAGCGGAGGCACAGATACGCAGTATTTT

V: TRBV28
D: .
J: TRBJ1-2
size: .
CDR3: CASSPGLDYGYTF
DNA: TGTGCCAGCAGCCCAGGTTTGGACTATGGCTACACCTTC

V: TRBV5-8
D: .
J: TRBJ2-7
size: few
CDR3: CASSRRGLGVYEQYF
DNA: TGTGCCAGCAGCAGGAGAGGCCTAGGCGTCTACGAGCAGTACTTC

V: TRBV19
D: .
J: TRBJ2-5
size: .
CDR3: CASRALAKETQYF
DNA: TGTGCCAGTAGGGCCCTAGCAAAAGAGACCCAGTACTTC

V: TRBV7-8
D: .
J: TRBJ1-1
size: .
CDR3: CASTPRDGGYTEAFF
DNA: TGTGCCAGCACCCCCCGGGACGGAGGGTACACTGAAGCTTTCTTT

V: TRBV6-2/TRBV6-3
D: TRBD1
J: TRBJ2-7
size: .
CDR3: CASSYSWDRGLGQYF
DNA: TGTGCCAGCAGTTACTCGTGGGACAGGGGGCTTGGGCAGTACTTC

V: TRBV7-6
D: .
J: TRBJ2-3
size: .
CDR3: CASSLGRGGTDTQYF
DNA: TGTGCCAGCAGCTTAGGACGGGGAGGCACAGATACGCAGTATTTT

V: TRBV6-6
D: .
J: TRBJ1-5
size: .
CDR3: CASSPYSNQPQHF
DNA: TGTGCCAGCAGTCCTTATAGCAATCAGCCCCAGCATTTT

V: TRBV7-2
D: TRBD1
J: TRBJ2-3
size: once
CDR3: CASSPWTGGSTDTQYF
DNA: TGTGCCAGCAGCCCCTGGACAGGCGGTAGCACAGATACGCAGTATTTT

V: TRBV29-1
D: .
J: TRBJ1-1
size: .
CDR3: CSVEGLMNTEAFF
DNA: TGCAGCGTTGAGGGCCTGATGAACACTGAAGCTTTCTTT

V: TRBV5-6
D: .
J: TRBJ2-4
size: few
CDR3: CASSWVTGAKNIQYF
DNA: TGTGCCAGCAGCTGGGTGACAGGAGCCAAAAACATTCAGTACTTC

V: TRBV5-1
D: TRBD1
J: TRBJ1-6
size: .
CDR3: CASSWTGDNSPLHF
DNA: TGCGCCAGCAGCTGGACAGGGGATAATTCACCCCTCCACTTT

V: TRBV6-2/TRBV6-3
D: .
J: TRBJ2-7
size: .
CDR3: CASSYSVYLGGYEQYF
DNA: TGTGCCAGCAGTTACTCGGTGTATCTCGGGGGATACGAGCAGTACTTC

V: TRBV6-1
D: TRBD1
J: TRBJ1-5
size: few
CDR3: CASSEWGGQVNQPQHF
DNA: TGTGCCAGCAGTGAGTGGGGGGGACAGGTTAATCAGCCCCAGCATTTT

V: TRBV4-3
D: .
J: TRBJ1-4
size: .
CDR3: CASSQVGRRGLFF
DNA: TGCGCCAGCAGCCAAGTGGGAAGGCGGGGACTGTTTTTT

V: TRBV30
D: .
J: TRBJ1-1
size: .
CDR3: CAWSRGRVEAFF
DNA: TGTGCCTGGAGTCGAGGCAGGGTGGAGGCTTTCTTT

V: TRBV6-2/TRBV6-3
D: .
J: TRBJ1-6
size: .
CDR3: CASSPGQFISPLHF
DNA: TGTGCCAGCAGCCCCGGACAGTTCATTTCACCCCTCCACTTT

V: TRBV2
D: TRBD1
J: TRBJ1-4
size: .
CDR3: CASRDPGQGYEKLFF
DNA: TGTGCCAGCAGGGATCCGGGACAGGGGTATGAAAAACTGTTTTTT

V: TRBV6-5
D: .
J: TRBJ2-7
size: few
CDR3: CASSTTGNSEQYF
DNA: TGTGCCAGCAGTACCACAGGGAATAGCGAGCAGTACTTC

V: TRBV4-3
D: TRBD1
J: TRBJ1-3
size: .
CDR3: CASSQNAPTGAGNTIYF
DNA: TGCGCCAGCAGCCAAAATGCCCCGACAGGGGCTGGAAACACCATATATTTT

V: TRBV5-4
D: .
J: TRBJ2-1
size: .
CDR3: CASSPSRLTEQFF
DNA: TGTGCCAGCAGCCCCTCCAGGTTGACTGAGCAGTTCTTC

V: TRBV5-6
D: .
J: TRBJ1-2
size: .
CDR3: CASSLVLGGSNGYTF
DNA: TGTGCCAGCAGCTTGGTTCTAGGGGGTAGTAATGGCTACACCTTC

V: TRBV5-4
D: .
J: TRBJ2-5
size: .
CDR3: CASSPDERFQETQYF
DNA: TGTGCCAGCAGCCCCGACGAGCGGTTTCAAGAGACCCAGTACTTC